The 21 T cell receptor beta chains listed next were all sequenced from one sample in a study of lung T cells in sarcoidosis with Löfgren's syndrome. TCRdb reanalysed the reads using MiXCR and keeps one entry per CDR3 protein. The sample gives 55,000 to 80,000 distinct CDR3 sequences, approximately 21% of which show up once; less than 2.5% is in the top ten. The sequencing sample was made of CD4+ T cells from PBMCs. The receptor set was obtained from a human donor with sarcoidosis (Löfgren's syndrome or another form), or a control subject (not recorded which).

In regard to this clonotype: This may be a read error, as it is one base from a much larger clone. This chain joins TRBV28 and TRBJ2-1; D is uncertain. There are 14 residues in the CDR3. Germline lookup yields CDR1 MDHEN and CDR2 SYDVKM. The germline V and J ends were trimmed by 8 bases and 9 bases, with 20 bases remaining between them. The CDR3 sequence is CASGPRPGHGEQFF. CDR3 coding DNA: TGTGCCAGCGGCCCTCGTCCGGGCCACGGTGAGCAGTTCTTC.

This clonotype was counted a few times. The chain uses TRBV4-1 and TRBJ2-3; D possibly corresponds to TRBD1 (6 bases). CDR3 length: 16 residues. Germline loops: CDR1 MGHRA, CDR2 YSYEKL. With 4 bases removed from V and 0 bases from J, the gap between germline ends came to 14 bases. In nucleotides, the CDR3 is TGCGCCAGCAGCCCGCTCGACAGGTACAGCACAGATACGCAGTATTTT. It yields the protein CASSPLDRYSTDTQYF.

This clonotype has ten or more counts. V gene TRBV7-2 combines with J gene TRBJ2-6; D remains unclear. Germline loops: CDR1 SGHTA, CDR2 FQGNSA. V was clipped by 3 bases and J by 2 bases, with 8 bases between them. The CDR3 consists of 15 residues. CDR3 DNA sequence: TGTGCCAGCAGCTTTCGTACCGCTGGGGCCAACGTCCTGACTTTC. Protein: CASSFRTAGANVLTF.

There are a few counts of this clonotype. The chain employs TRBV11-2 and TRBJ2-3, with 9 nucleotides matching TRBD1. Germline trimming cut 3 bases from V and 4 bases from J; bases unmatched to any gene: 5. Germline lookup yields CDR1 SGHAT and CDR2 FQNNGV. The CDR3 is made up of 15 amino acids. CDR3 DNA sequence: TGTGCCAGCAGCTTGGGGGACAGGGACGCAGATACGCAGTATTTT. It translates to CASSLGDRDADTQYF.

This clonotype was recorded at least ten times. V gene TRBV20-1 combines with J gene TRBJ2-7; TRBD2 matches 8 bases. From germline, CDR1 is DFQATT and CDR2 SNEGSKA (reference sequence). With V trimmed by 6 bases and J by 3 bases, 16 bases remained unmatched. The CDR3 totals 16 residues. Here the CDR3 reads CSASMPQTSGFYEQYF. CDR3 in DNA: TGCAGTGCCTCCATGCCCCAAACTAGCGGATTCTACGAGCAGTACTTC.

This clonotype showed up many times. CDR3 loop: CASRSGQGNLGNTIYF. CDR3 in DNA: TGTGCCAGCAGGTCGGGACAGGGCAATTTAGGAAACACCATATATTTT. The chain is built from TRBV6-1 and TRBJ1-3; 9 positions agree with TRBD1. Trimming cost V 6 bases and J 4 bases; bases outside gene matches: 10. Germline assignment: CDR1 MNHNS and CDR2 SASEGT. CDR3 length equals 16 residues.

V gene TRBV5-1 combines with J gene TRBJ2-3; D is tentatively TRBD1 or TRBD2 (7 bases each). CDR3 size: 13 residues. The V end lost 4 bases, the J end lost 6 bases, and 12 bases lay between the germline ends. CDR1 is SGHRS and CDR2 is YFSETQ in the germline V gene. In DNA, the CDR3 is TGCGCCAGCAGCGACAGGGAGGGGGATACGCAGTATTTT. It translates to CASSDREGDTQYF. Full variable domain (outside the CDR3, taken from reference TRBV5-1 and TRBJ2-3): KAGVTQTPRYLIKTRGQQVTLSCSPISGHRSVSWYQQTPGQGLQFLFEYFSETQRNKGNFPGRFSGRQFSNSRSEMNVSTLELGDSALYLCASSDREGDTQYFGPGTRLTVL.

The chain uses TRBV19 and TRBJ1-6; D remains unclear. The CDR3 covers 13 residues. V lost 4 bases to trimming and J lost 10 bases, with 11 bases between them. The germline gives CDR1 LNHDA, CDR2 SQIVND (reference sequence). The DNA of the CDR3 is TGTGCCAGTAGTACCCCGGGAATGTCACCCCTCCACTTT. Translation: CASSTPGMSPLHF.

Points on this clonotype: This may stem from a read error, because a much larger clone lies one nucleotide away. The chain couples TRBV18 to TRBJ2-5; D unresolved. Per the germline V gene, CDR1 is KGHSH and CDR2 is LQKENI. This CDR3 has 14 amino acids. The V end lost 6 bases, the J end lost 2 bases, and 13 bases lay between the germline ends. CDR3: CASSDRRVQETQYF. The CDR3 DNA is TGTGCCAGCTCGGACCGGAGAGTGCAAGAGACCCAGTACTTC.

This clonotype was found many times. The chain links TRBV4-1 to TRBJ1-3, with D unclear. CDR3 length equals 15 residues. The germline CDR1 and CDR2 sequences are MGHRA and YSYEKL. The ends were cut back, 0 bases at V and 4 bases at J, with 10 bases in the middle. The CDR3 sequence is CASSQEGGRGNTIYF. CDR3 nucleotide sequence: TGCGCCAGCAGCCAAGAGGGCGGACGGGGAAACACCATATATTTT.

This clonotype has ten or more counts. The chain is built from TRBV28 and TRBJ2-3; 8 bases are a match to TRBD2. With 3 bases clipped from V and 2 bases from J, the junction kept 7 bases outside the gene matches. In germline, CDR1 is MDHEN, CDR2 SYDVKM. This CDR3 comprises 16 residues. CDR3 amino acids: CASSFPGGDITDTQYF. The CDR3 DNA reads as TGTGCCAGCAGTTTTCCCGGGGGGGATATCACAGATACGCAGTATTTT.

This clonotype was observed many times. This chain uses TRBV24-1 with TRBJ2-3; 9 nucleotides agree with TRBD2. The V gene's germline CDR1 is KGHDR and CDR2 SFDVKD. Trimming at V came to 11 bases and at J to 0 bases, leaving 5 bases not matched to a gene. The CDR3 consists of 14 residues. The CDR3 loop is CANLAGPSTDTQYF. CDR3 sequence (DNA): TGTGCCAATCTAGCGGGACCTAGCACAGATACGCAGTATTTT.

In its sample, this clonotype was seen many times. The chain employs TRBV20-1 and TRBJ2-7; 10 bases line up with TRBD2. Germline trimming cut 6 bases from V and 5 bases from J; bases unmatched to any gene: 19. Germline loops: CDR1 DFQATT, CDR2 SNEGSKA (reference sequence). The CDR3 is 17 amino acids. DNA for the CDR3: TGCAGTGCCAAACCCCTTAGTGGAACTAGCGGGAAAGACGAGCAGTACTTC. The encoded protein is CSAKPLSGTSGKDEQYF.

The table lists this clonotype with many counts. The V and J genes are TRBV5-1 and TRBJ2-3; D assignment may be TRBD1 or TRBD2 (5 bases each). V gave up 0 bases and J gave up 1 base, with 9 bases separating them. This CDR3 has 15 amino acids. Germline loops: CDR1 SGHRS, CDR2 YFSETQ. The DNA for the CDR3 is TGCGCCAGCAGCTTGGAGGGACGTCGCACAGATACGCAGTATTTT. Encoded protein: CASSLEGRRTDTQYF.

The rearrangement uses TRBV10-1 and TRBJ2-1; D is unclear. V lost 0 bases, J lost 2 bases, and 8 bases lay in between. The CDR3 extends over 15 amino acids. Germline V gives CDR1 WNHNN, CDR2 SYGVQD (reference sequence). The CDR3 bases are TGCGCCAGCAGTGAGTCTTATGGGCCCTACAATGAGCAGTTCTTC. As protein: CASSESYGPYNEQFF.

In this sample, this clonotype turned up many times. The J gene is TRBJ1-3, the V gene TRBV6-1; D remains ambiguous. V gave up 6 bases and J gave up 0 bases, with 9 bases separating them. This CDR3 is 14 amino acids long. In germline, CDR1 is MNHNS, CDR2 SASEGT. CDR3 in DNA: TGTGCCAGCAGGAGACACATCTCTGGAAACACCATATATTTT. Protein: CASRRHISGNTIYF.

Many counts were recorded for this clonotype. The rearrangement joins TRBV6-1 to TRBJ2-1, with D perhaps TRBD1 (5 bases). CDR3 length: 15 amino acids. CDR1 is MNHNS and CDR2 is SASEGT in the germline V gene. V was pared by 5 bases and J by 1 base, with 12 bases between. The CDR3 loop is CASSLKGSSYNEQFF. CDR3 in DNA: TGTGCCAGCAGTCTTAAGGGGTCGTCCTACAATGAGCAGTTCTTC.

This chain uses TRBV12-3 or TRBV12-4 with TRBJ1-5; a possible D gene is TRBD1 (5 bases). V lost 9 bases to trimming and J lost 3 bases, with 18 bases between them. The CDR3 runs to 15 residues. CDR3 protein: CASDRGGNPNQPQHF. In nucleotides, the CDR3 is TGTGCCAGTGATAGGGGAGGGAACCCCAATCAGCCCCAGCATTTT.

This clonotype was counted ten times or more. The chain is built from TRBV6-1 and TRBJ1-3; perhaps TRBD1 as D (5 bases). Trimming removed 6 bases at V and 0 bases at J, with 12 bases between. The CDR3 totals 15 residues. CDR1 is MNHNS, CDR2 SASEGT, per germline. DNA for the CDR3: TGTGCCAGCAGCCCTGGACACTCCTCTGGAAACACCATATATTTT. This translates into CASSPGHSSGNTIYF.

The V and J genes are TRBV29-1 and TRBJ2-1; TRBD2 matches at 9 bases. J lost 8 bases, V lost 7 bases, and 3 bases had no gene match. The CDR3 totals 11 residues. The germline gives CDR1 SQVTM, CDR2 ANQGSEA. The CDR3 DNA reads as TGCAGCGCCGGGACTAGCTATGAGCAGTTCTTC. This gives the protein CSAGTSYEQFF.

Concerning this clonotype: Since a much larger clone is just one base distant, this may be a read error. This chain uses TRBV20-1 with TRBJ2-7, with TRBD2 matching 11 bases. There are 14 residues in the CDR3. Germline values: CDR1 DFQATT, CDR2 SNEGSKA (reference sequence). CDR3 coding DNA: TGCAGTGCTACGCCACCTAGCGGGGGGTACGAGCAGCACTTC. It codes for CSATPPSGGYEQHF.